This section outlines one T cell receptor (beta chain) sequence together with its context. The antigen remains undetermined. The treatment is: roughly 10-day PBMC culture with coronavirus spike peptide pools or control peptides (ViraFEST assay). The Oncomine TCR Beta short-read assay generated sequence data from the DNA of cultured CD4+ T cells. TCRdb called the PCR reads again in MiXCR, with one record for every CDR3 protein. The repertoire has some 25,000 distinct CDR3 sequences, approximately 60% of them found once; the top ten carry about 15%. The source of the sample is a study of vaccination and CD4 T cells after COVID-19. This clonotype originated in a human donor who received a COVID-19 vaccine. Material: CD4+ T cells from blood, cultured in vitro, obtained after SARS-CoV-2 vaccination.

The chain's CDR3 is CARGPPGALAEQYF. Written as DNA, the CDR3 is TGTGCCAGGGGTCCCCCGGGAGCCCTGGCTGAGCAGTACTTC. The chain combines TRBV5-3 with TRBJ2-7; a weak D match, TRBD2 (6 bases). TRBV5-3 is given ORF status, its function remaining uncertain. Trimming stripped 8 bases from V and 7 bases from J, with 22 bases between. The CDR3 covers 14 residues.